Sequencing of this T cell receptor beta chain was carried out in a study of CD8+ T cells in alopecia areata. CDR1 and CDR2 (germline): MNHEY, SMNVEV (reference sequence). The germline V and J ends were trimmed by 0 bases and 3 bases, with 12 bases remaining between them. The CDR3 runs 15 residues. Extracted RNA was reverse transcribed into cDNA, the sequencing template. TCRdb keeps only in-frame clones here, not all; method: immunoSEQ multiplex PCR. Counted here are about 180,000 clones, about 63% occurring once; the ten biggest clones make up about 14%. This sequence originates from a human donor with alopecia areata. The chain employs TRBV27 and TRBJ2-7; D is possibly TRBD2 (5 bases). This sample comprised CD4+ T cells sorted from blood, obtained at week 0. In DNA form, the CDR3 reads TGTGCCAGCAGTTTATCGGGTGGAGGCCTCTACGAGCAGTACTTC. It is translated as CASSLSGGGLYEQYF.